This is a list of T cell receptor beta chains from one sample in a study of sequential checkpoint blockade in melanoma. Measured with immunoSEQ multiplex PCR; TCRdb has only the in-frame clones, and not every one. There are around 20,000 clones in the sample; about four fifths occur only once, and around a tenth lies in the top ten. The specimen was CD8+ T cells sorted from blood (inferred from file names), collected from a patient given nivolumab and ipilimumab in sequence. These receptors originate from a human donor with melanoma. CDR3s include the opening cysteine and the closing phenylalanine or tryptophan. A D gene is named only where the DNA matches it firmly. Clone size is given for some rows only: seen once, a few or many times, or a class if the clone is expanded.

CDR3: CASSNGQVMNTEAFF; DNA: TGTGCCAGCAGCAACGGACAGGTCATGAACACTGAAGCTTTCTTT; V: TRBV6-5; J: TRBJ1-1; D: TRBD1; size: -
CDR3: CASSLQGSSNQPQHF; DNA: TGTGCCAGCAGTCTACAGGGATCTAGCAATCAGCCCCAGCATTTT; V: TRBV5-6; J: TRBJ1-5; D: -; size: once
CDR3: CASSHGREPQHF; DNA: TGTGCCAGCAGCCACGGGCGGGAGCCCCAGCATTTT; V: TRBV11-3; J: TRBJ1-5; D: -; size: -
CDR3: CASSRQGNTGELFF; DNA: TGTGCCAGCTCAAGACAGGGAAACACCGGGGAGCTGTTTTTT; V: TRBV18; J: TRBJ2-2; D: TRBD1; size: -
CDR3: CASTPPLLAGSGAQYF; DNA: TGTGCCAGCACCCCCCCCCTCCTAGCGGGGTCTGGGGCCCAGTACTTC; V: TRBV28; J: TRBJ2-5; D: TRBD2; size: few
CDR3: CASSKSGDTQYF; DNA: TGTGCCAGCAGCAAGAGCGGGGATACGCAGTATTTT; V: TRBV7-2; J: TRBJ2-3; D: -; size: -
CDR3: CASSRARGNEQFF; DNA: TGTGCCAGCAGCAGAGCCAGGGGAAATGAGCAGTTCTTC; V: TRBV27; J: TRBJ2-1; D: -; size: -
CDR3: CASSWRIPPYEQYF; DNA: TGTGCCAGCAGTTGGAGGATACCCCCCTACGAGCAGTACTTC; V: TRBV6-6; J: TRBJ2-7; D: -; size: -
CDR3: CASSSLAAYNEQFF; DNA: TGTGCCAGCAGTTCACTAGCGGCATACAATGAGCAGTTCTTC; V: TRBV2; J: TRBJ2-1; D: TRBD2; size: once
CDR3: CASSWTDSGADVLTF; DNA: TGTGCCAGCAGCTGGACAGACTCTGGGGCCGACGTCCTGACTTTC; V: TRBV11-2; J: TRBJ2-6; D: -; size: -
CDR3: CASSLERVGETQYF; DNA: TGTGCCAGCAGCTTAGAGCGTGTAGGAGAGACCCAGTACTTC; V: TRBV11-1; J: TRBJ2-5; D: -; size: -
CDR3: CASSFQRGNYNEQFF; DNA: TGTGCCAGCAGCTTCCAGCGAGGGAACTACAATGAGCAGTTCTTC; V: TRBV7-2; J: TRBJ2-1; D: -; size: -
CDR3: CASSLGLAPYNEQFF; DNA: TGTGCCAGCAGCTTGGGCCTAGCGCCGTACAATGAGCAGTTCTTC; V: TRBV7-9; J: TRBJ2-1; D: -; size: -
CDR3: CASSLGQGAGQPQHF; DNA: TGTGCCAGCAGCTTAGGCCAGGGGGCAGGTCAGCCCCAGCATTTT; V: TRBV7-2; J: TRBJ1-5; D: TRBD1; size: -
CDR3: CASSIMERTEAFF; DNA: TGTGCCAGTAGTATAATGGAGAGGACTGAAGCTTTCTTT; V: TRBV19; J: TRBJ1-1; D: -; size: -
CDR3: CAWSSGQGGQETQYF; DNA: TGTGCCTGGAGTTCCGGACAGGGGGGGCAAGAGACCCAGTACTTC; V: TRBV30; J: TRBJ2-5; D: TRBD1; size: few
CDR3: CASSLATGRETQYF; DNA: TGTGCCAGCAGCTTGGCTACAGGGCGAGAGACCCAGTACTTC; V: TRBV5-4; J: TRBJ2-5; D: -; size: few
CDR3: CASSESSYEQYF; DNA: TGTGCCAGCAGTGAATCGAGCTACGAGCAGTACTTC; V: TRBV2; J: TRBJ2-7; D: -; size: -
CDR3: CASSLPRVGEQYF; DNA: TGTGCCAGCAGCTTGCCTCGGGTAGGCGAGCAGTACTTC; V: TRBV7-2; J: TRBJ2-7; D: -; size: -
CDR3: CASSLQGGGQFF; DNA: TGTGCCAGCAGCTTACAGGGGGGAGGGCAGTTCTTC; V: TRBV7-1; J: TRBJ2-1; D: TRBD1; size: -
CDR3: CASSTGAANYGYTF; DNA: TGTGCCAGCAGTACAGGGGCGGCTAACTATGGCTACACCTTC; V: TRBV6-5; J: TRBJ1-2; D: TRBD1; size: -
CDR3: CASSLLALSEQYF; DNA: TGTGCCAGCAGTTTACTAGCCCTCAGCGAGCAGTACTTC; V: TRBV28; J: TRBJ2-7; D: -; size: -
CDR3: CASSLKGTQYGYTF; DNA: TGTGCCAGCAGCCTAAAGGGGACACAGTATGGCTACACCTTC; V: TRBV27; J: TRBJ1-2; D: -; size: once
CDR3: CASSQTDIGTAFPNYGYTF; DNA: TGCGCCAGCAGCCAGACCGACATTGGTACGGCCTTTCCTAACTATGGCTACACCTTC; V: TRBV4-3; J: TRBJ1-2; D: -; size: -
CDR3: CASSRTSGGSYEQYF; DNA: TGTGCCAGCAGTCGGACTAGCGGAGGGTCCTACGAGCAGTACTTC; V: TRBV27; J: TRBJ2-7; D: TRBD2; size: -
CDR3: CASSFGQGGGETQYF; DNA: TGTGCCAGCAGTTTTGGACAGGGAGGCGGAGAGACCCAGTACTTC; V: TRBV28; J: TRBJ2-5; D: TRBD1; size: once
CDR3: CASSVGYPGQDEQYF; DNA: TGTGCCAGCAGCGTAGGGTACCCGGGACAGGACGAGCAGTACTTC; V: TRBV9; J: TRBJ2-7; D: TRBD1; size: -
CDR3: CASSEGQQNTEAFF; DNA: TGTGCCAGCAGCGAAGGACAGCAGAACACTGAAGCTTTCTTT; V: TRBV7-9; J: TRBJ1-1; D: -; size: once
CDR3: CATSRDKARGQGRNEQYF; DNA: TGTGCCACCAGCAGAGATAAGGCTCGCGGACAGGGGAGGAACGAGCAGTACTTC; V: TRBV15; J: TRBJ2-7; D: TRBD1; size: few
CDR3: CASSRDWGSYEQYF; DNA: TGTGCCAGCAGCCGGGACTGGGGGTCCTACGAGCAGTACTTC; V: TRBV5-6; J: TRBJ2-7; D: -; size: -
CDR3: CASSVRTDYEQYF; DNA: TGTGCCAGTAGTGTCCGGACAGACTACGAGCAGTACTTC; V: TRBV19; J: TRBJ2-7; D: -; size: -